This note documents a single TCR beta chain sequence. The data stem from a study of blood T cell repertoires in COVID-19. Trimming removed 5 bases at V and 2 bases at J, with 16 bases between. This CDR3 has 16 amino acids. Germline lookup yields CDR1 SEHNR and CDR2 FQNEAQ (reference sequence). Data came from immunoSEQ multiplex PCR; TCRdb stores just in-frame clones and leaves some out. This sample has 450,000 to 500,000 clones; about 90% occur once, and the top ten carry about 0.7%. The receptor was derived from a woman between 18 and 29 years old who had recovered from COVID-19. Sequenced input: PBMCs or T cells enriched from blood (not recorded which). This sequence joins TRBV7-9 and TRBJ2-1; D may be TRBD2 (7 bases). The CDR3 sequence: CASSPKGGQTYNEQFF. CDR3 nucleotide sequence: TGTGCCAGCAGCCCGAAGGGGGGGCAGACCTACAATGAGCAGTTCTTC.